This TCR beta chain comes out of a study of T cell changes during pregnancy in multiple sclerosis. Only in-frame clones appear in the TCRdb table, and some are missing; sequencing was by immunoSEQ multiplex PCR. The table shows around 34,000 clones, with 90% occurring only once. The source was CD4+ T cells from peripheral blood mononuclear cells, collected in the second trimester of pregnancy. The TCR comes from a female donor with multiple sclerosis, enrolled in a pregnancy study.

CDR3: CAISVGLAGQSGSYEQYF. Written as DNA, the CDR3 is TGTGCCATCAGCGTGGGACTAGCGGGACAGAGCGGCTCCTACGAGCAGTACTTC. The chain uses TRBV10-3 and TRBJ2-7; the match to TRBD2 covers 13 bases. The CDR3 contains 18 residues. Germline V lookup: CDR1 ENHRY, CDR2 SYGVKD. J lost 0 bases, V lost 6 bases, and 11 bases had no gene match.